This TCR beta chain was identified in a study of T cells in Graves' hyperthyroidism and ophthalmopathy (dated by TCRdb to the late 2010s). For context, the study as a whole: Peripheral blood samples were taken at the time of initial diagnosis, prior to any treatment. A discovery cohort of around 98 patients, 43 with Graves' ophthalmopathy and 55 to 60 with stable Graves' hyperthyroidism, was used to find distinguishing TCR V-J signatures. The 90 to 100 discovery patients were randomly split 7:3 into training and test sets. Following sampling, methimazole starting at 30 mg daily was given to hyperthyroidism patients, and high-dose intravenous methylprednisolone was given to ophthalmopathy patients. Whether ophthalmopathy could be predicted prospectively was tested in an independent validation cohort made up of about 18 hyperthyroidism patients plus 17 patients who later progressed to ophthalmopathy. In several Graves' hyperthyroidism patients, the study also compared T-cell repertoires from thyroid tissue with T-cell repertoires from blood. TCR Vbeta CDR3 sequencing of 130 to 150 peripheral blood samples (over 40 ophthalmopathy, 75 hyperthyroidism and approximately 17 progressor patients) is reported in the paper. Results the study describes overall, beyond this receptor: A model built on a 13 V-J signature distinguished ophthalmopathy from stable hyperthyroidism, reaching over 85% sensitivity and approximately 81% specificity in cross-validation and 80%/75% in testing. Most expanded thyroid clonotypes (frequency above 0.001) were also detected in blood, a finding suggesting that blood repertoires may reflect thyroid immune responses. In validation, the model predicted progression to ophthalmopathy with roughly 66% sensitivity and less than 75% specificity, a median of about six months before onset. Sample size was not statistically predetermined, and blinding of investigators to group allocation was not performed.

V is cut back by 1 base and J by 1 base, with 19 bases in the junction unmatched. The CDR3, cysteine through phenylalanine, is 21 amino acids long. CDR3 DNA is the only sequence kept; it has 63 bases, read in frame from the first base. CDR1 and CDR2, per the germline V gene (reference sequence), are SEHNR and FQNEAQ. The TCR beta CDR3 regions were amplified from the RNA transcripts. For the first round of RT-PCR on the TCR CDR3, the HTBI primer set was used together with the Qiagen OneStep RT-PCR kit. A second multiplex PCR round built the libraries, followed by size selection and purification. Libraries were sequenced paired-end with 100 bp reads on an Illumina HiSeq2000. The source study handled its data this way. SOAPnuke was used to process the raw data, removing reads that contained adapters or uncalled bases, had a mean Phred below 15, or lacked an exact match to the constant primer or identifier. COPE v1.2.5 was used to merge high-quality paired reads, and clonotypes were defined as unique nucleotide sequences. MiTCR v1.1 was used to align the clonotypes against IMGT TRBV, TRBD and TRBJ reference segments. Analysis was restricted to V-J combinations with a frequency above 0.0001, which covered roughly 99% of repertoires. A TCS score was defined as the ratio between F50 (clonal expansion) and ExV (chaos), using BLOSUM62-based TCRdist between CDR3 peptides within each V-J. Welch's t-statistics and random forest reduced roughly 500 V-J features to 10 to 15, which were used in a naive Bayes classifier (R e1071). TCRdb applied fastp at Q25 and MiXCR to the public reads, then kept only in-frame beta chains. Identical CDR3 protein sequences are pooled into one entry, listed with their most common genes and DNA. These V and J calls are TCRdb output, not the study's own analysis. Recorded for this sample are under 450,000 distinct CDR3 sequences; approximately 17% of them occurred a single time. Approximately 35% of the sample comes from the top ten.

Hyperthyroidism patients were newly diagnosed, with disease duration under 2 months, and aged 18 to 65 years. Exclusion was applied to patients with uncontrolled infections, other autoimmune diseases, pregnancy or lactation. Clinical symptoms, serum thyroxine and TRAb, thyroid ultrasound, and orbital computed tomography formed the basis for the diagnoses. Blood from progressor patients was collected at the time of first diagnosis with hyperthyroidism, before any ophthalmopathy symptoms had appeared. PBMCs were separated from 10 ml of fresh peripheral blood using Ficoll-Paque density gradient centrifugation. Patients classed as progressors first received a Graves' hyperthyroidism diagnosis and then went on to develop ophthalmopathy during follow-up. Total RNA was extracted using Trizol reagent, and RNA quality was assessed on an Agilent 2100 Bioanalyzer. As to this clonotype: Which antigen it targets is not known. The record has no base qualities; no much larger clone is one base away.

The specimen was blood. This clonotype was sampled from a woman in her twenties or thirties with Graves' hyperthyroidism that later progressed to Graves' ophthalmopathy. The chain is assembled from TRBV7-9 and TRBJ2-1; 7 bases in the junction line up with TRBD1. The CDR3 has the sequence CASSLVFGPGRTGRSYNEQFF. The sequence in DNA is TGTGCCAGCAGCTTAGTCTTTGGGCCCGGCCGGACAGGCCGATCCTACAATGAGCAGTTCTTC.